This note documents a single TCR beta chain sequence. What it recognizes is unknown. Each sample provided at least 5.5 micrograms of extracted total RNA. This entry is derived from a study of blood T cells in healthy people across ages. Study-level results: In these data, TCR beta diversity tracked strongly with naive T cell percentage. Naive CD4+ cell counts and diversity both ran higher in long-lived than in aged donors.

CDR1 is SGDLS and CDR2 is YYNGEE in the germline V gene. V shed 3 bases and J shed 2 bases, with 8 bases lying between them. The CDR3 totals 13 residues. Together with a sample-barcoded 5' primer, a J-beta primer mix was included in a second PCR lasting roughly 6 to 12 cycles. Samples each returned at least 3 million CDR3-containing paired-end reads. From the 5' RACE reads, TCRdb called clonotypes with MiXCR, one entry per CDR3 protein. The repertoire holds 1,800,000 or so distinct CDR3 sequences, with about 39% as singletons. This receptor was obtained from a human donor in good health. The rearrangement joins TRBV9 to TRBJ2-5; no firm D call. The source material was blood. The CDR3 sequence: CASSALGQETQYF. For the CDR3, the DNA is TGTGCCAGCAGCGCCCTTGGGCAAGAGACCCAGTACTTC.